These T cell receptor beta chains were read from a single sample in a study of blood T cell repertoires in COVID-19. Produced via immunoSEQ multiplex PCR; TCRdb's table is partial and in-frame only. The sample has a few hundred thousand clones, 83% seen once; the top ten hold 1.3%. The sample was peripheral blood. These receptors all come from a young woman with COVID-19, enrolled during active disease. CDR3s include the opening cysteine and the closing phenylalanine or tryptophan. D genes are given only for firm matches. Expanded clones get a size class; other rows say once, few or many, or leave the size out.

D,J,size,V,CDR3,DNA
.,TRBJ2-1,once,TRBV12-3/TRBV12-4,CASGDRSDNEQFF,TGTGCCAGCGGAGACAGGTCTGACAATGAGCAGTTCTTC
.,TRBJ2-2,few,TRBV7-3,CASSLYGANTGELFF,TGTGCCAGCAGCCTCTACGGGGCGAACACCGGGGAGCTGTTTTTT
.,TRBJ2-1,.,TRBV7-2,CASSRPGRYNEQFF,TGTGCCAGCAGCCGGCCGGGGAGGTACAATGAGCAGTTCTTC
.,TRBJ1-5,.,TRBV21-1,CASSKHGTGGQPQHF,TGTGCCAGCAGCAAACACGGAACGGGGGGTCAGCCCCAGCATTTT
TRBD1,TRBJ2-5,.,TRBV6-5,CASSYWTGEETQYF,TGTGCCAGCAGTTACTGGACAGGGGAAGAGACCCAGTACTTC
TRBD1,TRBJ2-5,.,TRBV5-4,CASSLQGAEETQYF,TGTGCCAGCAGCTTACAGGGGGCAGAGGAGACCCAGTACTTC
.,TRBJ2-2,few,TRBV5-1,CASSLEQGHTGELFF,TGCGCCAGCAGCTTGGAACAGGGACACACCGGGGAGCTGTTTTTT
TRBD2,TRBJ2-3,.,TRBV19,CASSTPQTSGRDTQYF,TGTGCCAGTAGTACCCCCCAGACTAGCGGGAGGGATACGCAGTATTTT
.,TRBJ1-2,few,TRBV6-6,CASIPDGNYGYTF,TGTGCCAGCATACCCGACGGGAACTATGGCTACACCTTC
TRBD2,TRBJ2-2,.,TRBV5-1,CASSPLAGGTTGELFF,TGCGCCAGCAGCCCCCTAGCGGGGGGTACCACCGGGGAGCTGTTTTTT
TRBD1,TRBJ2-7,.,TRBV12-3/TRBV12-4,CASSSYRGSQYF,TGTGCCAGCAGTTCCTACAGGGGTTCACAGTACTTC
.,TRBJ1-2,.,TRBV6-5,CASLVSPQRGYTF,TGTGCCAGCCTAGTCTCCCCCCAGCGGGGCTACACCTTC
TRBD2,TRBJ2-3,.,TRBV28,CASSLGLAGAGDTQYF,TGTGCCAGCAGTTTAGGACTAGCGGGAGCGGGAGATACGCAGTATTTT
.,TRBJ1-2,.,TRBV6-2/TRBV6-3,CASSDAGFSNYGYTF,TGTGCCAGCAGTGACGCGGGGTTTAGTAACTATGGCTACACCTTC
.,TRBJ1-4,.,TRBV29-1,CSVVAATNEKLFF,TGCAGCGTGGTTGCAGCAACTAATGAAAAACTGTTTTTT
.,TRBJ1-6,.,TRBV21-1,CASSKISGESPLHF,TGTGCCAGCAGCAAAATTTCGGGTGAGTCACCCCTCCACTTT
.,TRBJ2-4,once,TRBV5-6,CASSFFQGKVIQYF,TGTGCCAGCAGCTTTTTCCAGGGGAAGGTCATTCAGTACTTC
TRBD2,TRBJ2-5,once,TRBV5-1,CASSLAPSGEETQYF,TGCGCCAGCAGCTTGGCGCCTAGCGGGGAAGAGACCCAGTACTTC
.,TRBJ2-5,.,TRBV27,CASRRGETQYF,TGTGCCAGCAGAAGAGGGGAGACCCAGTACTTC
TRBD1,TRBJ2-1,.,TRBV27,CASSPAHRDRGFF,TGTGCCAGCAGTCCGGCTCACCGGGACAGAGGGTTCTTC
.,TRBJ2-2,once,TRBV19,CASSTSPTGNTGELFF,TGTGCCAGTAGTACATCCCCAACAGGGAACACCGGGGAGCTGTTTTTT
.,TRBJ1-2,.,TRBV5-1,CASSLSTPGSHYGYTF,TGCGCCAGCAGCCTATCTACCCCAGGGTCCCACTATGGCTACACCTTC
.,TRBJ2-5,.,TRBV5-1,CASSPNRVQETQYF,TGCGCCAGCAGCCCCAACAGGGTCCAGGAGACCCAGTACTTC
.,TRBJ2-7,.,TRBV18,CASSPLRGTHYEQYF,TGTGCCAGCTCACCCCTCAGGGGAACCCACTACGAGCAGTACTTC
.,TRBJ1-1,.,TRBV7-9,CANSLGANTEAFF,TGTGCCAACAGCTTAGGGGCGAACACTGAAGCTTTCTTT
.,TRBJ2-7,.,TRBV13,CASSPTRGTYEQYF,TGTGCCAGCAGTCCTACGAGGGGGACCTACGAGCAGTACTTC
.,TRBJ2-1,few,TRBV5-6,CASVKRAYNEQFF,TGTGCCAGCGTTAAGCGGGCGTACAATGAGCAGTTCTTC
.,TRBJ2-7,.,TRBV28,CASSGQNSYEQYF,TGTGCCAGCAGTGGACAGAACTCCTACGAGCAGTACTTC
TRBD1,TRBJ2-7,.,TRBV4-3,CASSQERDRGYEQYF,TGCGCCAGCAGCCAAGAACGGGACAGGGGGTACGAGCAGTACTTC
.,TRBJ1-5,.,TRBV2,CASSGQDSNQPQHF,TGTGCCAGCAGTGGACAGGATTCGAATCAGCCCCAGCATTTT
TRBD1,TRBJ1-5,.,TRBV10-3,CAISPGQAHQPQHF,TGTGCCATCAGTCCGGGACAGGCACATCAGCCCCAGCATTTT
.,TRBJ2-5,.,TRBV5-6,CASSQISEETQYF,TGTGCCAGCAGCCAGATATCGGAGGAGACCCAGTACTTC